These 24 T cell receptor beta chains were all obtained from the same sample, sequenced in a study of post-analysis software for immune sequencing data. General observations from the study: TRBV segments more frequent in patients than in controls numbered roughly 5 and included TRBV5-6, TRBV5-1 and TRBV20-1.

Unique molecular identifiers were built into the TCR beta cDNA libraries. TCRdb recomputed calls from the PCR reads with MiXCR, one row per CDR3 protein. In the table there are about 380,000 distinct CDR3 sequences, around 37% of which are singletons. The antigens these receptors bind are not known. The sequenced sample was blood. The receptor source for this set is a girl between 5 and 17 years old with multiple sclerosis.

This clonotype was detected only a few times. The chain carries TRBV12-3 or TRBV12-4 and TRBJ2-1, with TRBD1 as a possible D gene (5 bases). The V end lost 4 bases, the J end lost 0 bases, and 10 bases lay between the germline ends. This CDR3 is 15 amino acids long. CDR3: CASSSGLNSYNEQFF. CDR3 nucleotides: TGTGCCAGCAGTTCAGGGTTAAACTCCTACAATGAGCAGTTCTTC.

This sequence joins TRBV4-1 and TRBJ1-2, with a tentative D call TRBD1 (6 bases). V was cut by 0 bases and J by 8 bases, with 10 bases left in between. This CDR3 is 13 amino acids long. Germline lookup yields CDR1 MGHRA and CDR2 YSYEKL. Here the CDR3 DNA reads TGCGCCAGCAGCCAAGATCTGAGGGGGGGCTACACCTTC. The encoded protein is CASSQDLRGGYTF.

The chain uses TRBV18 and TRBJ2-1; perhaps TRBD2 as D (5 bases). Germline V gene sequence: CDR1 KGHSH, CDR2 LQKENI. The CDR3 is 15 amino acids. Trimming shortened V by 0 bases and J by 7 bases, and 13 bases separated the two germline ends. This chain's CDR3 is CASSPPQIARNEQFF. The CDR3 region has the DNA TGTGCCAGCTCACCACCGCAAATAGCGAGGAATGAGCAGTTCTTC. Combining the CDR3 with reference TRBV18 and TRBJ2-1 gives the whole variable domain NAGVMQNPRHLVRRRGQEARLRCSPMKGHSHVYWYRQLPEEGLKFMVYLQKENIIDESGMPKERFSAEFPKEGPSILRIQQVVRGDSAAYFCASSPPQIARNEQFFGPGTRLTVL.

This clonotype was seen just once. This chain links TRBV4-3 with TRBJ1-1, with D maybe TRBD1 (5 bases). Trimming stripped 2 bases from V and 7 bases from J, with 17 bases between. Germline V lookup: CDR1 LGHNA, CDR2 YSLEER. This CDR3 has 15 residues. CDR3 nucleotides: TGCGCCAGCAGCCAAACCGGGGGTCGTGGACATGAAGCTTTCTTT. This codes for CASSQTGGRGHEAFF.

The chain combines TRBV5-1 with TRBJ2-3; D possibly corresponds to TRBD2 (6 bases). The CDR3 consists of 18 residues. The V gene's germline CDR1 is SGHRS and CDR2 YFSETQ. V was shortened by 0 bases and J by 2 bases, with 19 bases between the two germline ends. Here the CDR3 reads CASSLGPRRALTTDTQYF. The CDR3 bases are TGCGCCAGCAGCTTGGGCCCCAGGAGGGCCCTTACCACAGATACGCAGTATTTT. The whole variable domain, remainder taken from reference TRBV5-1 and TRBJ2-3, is KAGVTQTPRYLIKTRGQQVTLSCSPISGHRSVSWYQQTPGQGLQFLFEYFSETQRNKGNFPGRFSGRQFSNSRSEMNVSTLELGDSALYLCASSLGPRRALTTDTQYFGPGTRLTVL.

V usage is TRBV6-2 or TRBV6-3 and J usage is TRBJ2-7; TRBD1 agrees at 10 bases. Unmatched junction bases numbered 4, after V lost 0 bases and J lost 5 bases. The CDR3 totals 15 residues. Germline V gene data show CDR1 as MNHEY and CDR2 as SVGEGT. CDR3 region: CASSYSTGGWDEQYF. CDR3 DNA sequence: TGTGCCAGCAGTTACTCGACAGGGGGCTGGGACGAGCAGTACTTC.

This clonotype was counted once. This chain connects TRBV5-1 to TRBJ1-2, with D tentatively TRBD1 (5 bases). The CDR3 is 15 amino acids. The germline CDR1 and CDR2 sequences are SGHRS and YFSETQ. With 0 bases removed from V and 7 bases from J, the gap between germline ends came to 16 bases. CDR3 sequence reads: CASSLDGGRYTGYTF. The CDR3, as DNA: TGCGCCAGCAGCTTGGACGGGGGAAGGTACACTGGCTACACCTTC.

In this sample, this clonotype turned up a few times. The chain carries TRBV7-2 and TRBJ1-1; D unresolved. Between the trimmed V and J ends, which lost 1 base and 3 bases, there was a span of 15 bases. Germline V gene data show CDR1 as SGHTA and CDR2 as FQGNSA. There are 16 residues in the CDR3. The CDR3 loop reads CASSLGYLVQDTEAFF. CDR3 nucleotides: TGTGCCAGCAGCTTAGGTTATCTAGTCCAGGACACTGAAGCTTTCTTT.

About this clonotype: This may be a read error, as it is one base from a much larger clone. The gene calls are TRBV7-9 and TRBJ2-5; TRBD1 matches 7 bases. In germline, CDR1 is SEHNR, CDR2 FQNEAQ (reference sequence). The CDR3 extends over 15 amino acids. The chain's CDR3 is CASSFPGTDQEAQYF. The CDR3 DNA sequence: TGTGCCAGCAGCTTTCCCGGGACAGATCAAGAGGCCCAGTACTTC.

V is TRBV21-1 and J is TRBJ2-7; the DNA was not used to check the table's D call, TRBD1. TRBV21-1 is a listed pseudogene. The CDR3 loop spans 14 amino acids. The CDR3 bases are TGTGCCAGCAGCAAAGGGGCAGGGCTAGACGAGCAGTACTTC. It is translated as CASSKGAGLDEQYF.

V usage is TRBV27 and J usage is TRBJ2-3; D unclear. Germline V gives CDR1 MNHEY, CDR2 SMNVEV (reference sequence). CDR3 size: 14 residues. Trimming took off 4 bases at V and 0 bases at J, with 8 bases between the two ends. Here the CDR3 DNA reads TGTGCCAGCAGTTCGCAACTTAGCACAGATACGCAGTATTTT. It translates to CASSSQLSTDTQYF.

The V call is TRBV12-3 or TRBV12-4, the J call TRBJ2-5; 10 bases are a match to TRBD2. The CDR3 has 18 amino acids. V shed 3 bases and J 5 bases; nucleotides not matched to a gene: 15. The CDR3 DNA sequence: TGTGCCAGCAGTTTCTTCCTACTAGCGGGGACGTTCAGGGAGACCCAGTACTTC. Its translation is CASSFFLLAGTFRETQYF.

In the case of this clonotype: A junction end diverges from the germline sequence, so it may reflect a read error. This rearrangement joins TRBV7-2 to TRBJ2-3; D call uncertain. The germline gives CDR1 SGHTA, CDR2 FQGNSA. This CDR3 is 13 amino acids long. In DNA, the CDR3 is TGTGCCAACAGCTTAAGGAAAGCAGATACGCAGTATTTT. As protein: CANSLRKADTQYF. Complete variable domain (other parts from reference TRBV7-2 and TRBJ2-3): GAGVSQSPSNKVTEKGKDVELRCDPISGHTALYWYRQSLGQGLEFLIYFQGNSAPDKSGLPSDRFSAERTGGSVSTLTIQRTQQEDSAVYLCANSLRKADTQYFGPGTRLTVL.

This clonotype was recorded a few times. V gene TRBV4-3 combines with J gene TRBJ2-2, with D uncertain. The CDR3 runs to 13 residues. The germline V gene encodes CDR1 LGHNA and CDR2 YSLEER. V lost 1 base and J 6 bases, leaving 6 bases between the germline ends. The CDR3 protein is CASSQVMPGELFF. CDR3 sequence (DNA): TGCGCCAGCAGCCAAGTGATGCCCGGGGAGCTGTTTTTT.

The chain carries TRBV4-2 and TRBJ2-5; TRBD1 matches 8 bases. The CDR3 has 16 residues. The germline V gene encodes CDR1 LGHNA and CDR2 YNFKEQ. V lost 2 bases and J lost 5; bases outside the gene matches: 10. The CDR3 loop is CASSQSGQGGRETQYF. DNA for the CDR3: TGTGCCAGCAGCCAATCTGGACAGGGAGGAAGGGAGACCCAGTACTTC.

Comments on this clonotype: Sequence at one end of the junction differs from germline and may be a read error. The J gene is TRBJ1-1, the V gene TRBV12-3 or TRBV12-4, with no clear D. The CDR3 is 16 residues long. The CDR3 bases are TGTGCCAGCAGTTTATCCGGGCTAGGGATGAACACTGAATCTTTCTTT. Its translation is CASSLSGLGMNTESFF.

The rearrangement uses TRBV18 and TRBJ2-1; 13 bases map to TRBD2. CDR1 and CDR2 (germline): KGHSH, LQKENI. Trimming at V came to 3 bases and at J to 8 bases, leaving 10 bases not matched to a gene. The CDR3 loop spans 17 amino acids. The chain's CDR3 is CASSPAKLAGGIYEQFF. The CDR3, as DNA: TGTGCCAGCTCACCCGCTAAACTAGCGGGGGGGATATATGAGCAGTTCTTC.

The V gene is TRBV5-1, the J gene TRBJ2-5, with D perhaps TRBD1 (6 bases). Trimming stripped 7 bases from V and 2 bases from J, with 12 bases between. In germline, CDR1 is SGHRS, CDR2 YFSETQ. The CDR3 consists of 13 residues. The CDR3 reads CASGPGQQETQYF. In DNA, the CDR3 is TGCGCCAGCGGCCCGGGACAACAAGAGACCCAGTACTTC.

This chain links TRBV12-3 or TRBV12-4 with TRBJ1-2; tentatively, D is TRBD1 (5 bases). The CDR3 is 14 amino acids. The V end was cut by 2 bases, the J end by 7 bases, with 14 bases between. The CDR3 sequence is CASSLRRGGIGYTF. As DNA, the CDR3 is TGTGCCAGCAGTTTAAGGAGGGGTGGCATTGGCTACACCTTC.

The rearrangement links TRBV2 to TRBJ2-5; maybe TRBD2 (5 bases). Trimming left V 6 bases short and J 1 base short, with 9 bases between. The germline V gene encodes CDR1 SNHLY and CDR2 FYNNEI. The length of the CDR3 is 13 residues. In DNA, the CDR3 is TGTGCCAGCAGAATCCTAGCCCAAGAGACCCAGTACTTC. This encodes CASRILAQETQYF. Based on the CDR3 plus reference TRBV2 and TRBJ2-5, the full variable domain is EPEVTQTPSHQVTQMGQEVILRCVPISNHLYFYWYRQILGQKVEFLVSFYNNEISEKSEIFDDQFSVERPDGSNFTLKIRSTKLEDSAMYFCASRILAQETQYFGPGTRLLVL.

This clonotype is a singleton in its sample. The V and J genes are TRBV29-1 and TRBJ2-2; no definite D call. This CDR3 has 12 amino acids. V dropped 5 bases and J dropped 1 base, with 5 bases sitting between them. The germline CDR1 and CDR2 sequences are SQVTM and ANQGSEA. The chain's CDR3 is CSVIENTGELFF. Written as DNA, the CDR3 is TGCAGCGTTATCGAGAACACCGGGGAGCTGTTTTTT.

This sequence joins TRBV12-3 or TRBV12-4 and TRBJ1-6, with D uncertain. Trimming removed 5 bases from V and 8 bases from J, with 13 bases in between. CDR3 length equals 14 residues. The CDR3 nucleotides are TGTGCCAGCAGTCTGGACGGGTCCGATTCACCCCTCCACTTT. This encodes CASSLDGSDSPLHF.

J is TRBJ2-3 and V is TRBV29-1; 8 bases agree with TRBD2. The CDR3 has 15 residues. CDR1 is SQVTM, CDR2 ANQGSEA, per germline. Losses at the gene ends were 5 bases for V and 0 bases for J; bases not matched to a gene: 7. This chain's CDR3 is CSVLLAVTSTDTQYF. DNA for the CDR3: TGCAGCGTTTTACTAGCGGTTACTAGCACAGATACGCAGTATTTT.

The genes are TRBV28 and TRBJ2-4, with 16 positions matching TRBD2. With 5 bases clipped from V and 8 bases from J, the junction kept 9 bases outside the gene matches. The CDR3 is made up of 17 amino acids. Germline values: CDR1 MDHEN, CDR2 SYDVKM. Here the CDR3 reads CASSPGTSGGAWDIQYF. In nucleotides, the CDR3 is TGTGCCAGCAGTCCGGGGACTAGCGGGGGGGCTTGGGACATTCAGTACTTC.